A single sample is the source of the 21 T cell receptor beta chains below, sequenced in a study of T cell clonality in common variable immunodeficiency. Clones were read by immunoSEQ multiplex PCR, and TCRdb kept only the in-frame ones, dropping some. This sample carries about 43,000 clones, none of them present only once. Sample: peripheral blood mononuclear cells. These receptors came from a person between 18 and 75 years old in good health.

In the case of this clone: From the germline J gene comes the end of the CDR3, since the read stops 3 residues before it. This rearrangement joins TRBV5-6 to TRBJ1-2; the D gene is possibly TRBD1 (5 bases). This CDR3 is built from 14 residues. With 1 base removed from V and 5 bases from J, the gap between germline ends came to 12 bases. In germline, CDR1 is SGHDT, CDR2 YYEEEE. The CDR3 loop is CASSLWGVDYGYTF. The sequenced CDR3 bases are TGTGCCAGCAGCTTGTGGGGGGTAGATTATGGC.

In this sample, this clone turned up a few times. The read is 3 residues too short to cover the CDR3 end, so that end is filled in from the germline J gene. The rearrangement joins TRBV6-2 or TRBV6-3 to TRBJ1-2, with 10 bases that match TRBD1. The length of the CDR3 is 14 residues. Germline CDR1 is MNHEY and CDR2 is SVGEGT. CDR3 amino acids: CASSKTGGGQPYTF. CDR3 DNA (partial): TGTGCCAGCAGTAAGACAGGGGGCGGTCAGCCC.

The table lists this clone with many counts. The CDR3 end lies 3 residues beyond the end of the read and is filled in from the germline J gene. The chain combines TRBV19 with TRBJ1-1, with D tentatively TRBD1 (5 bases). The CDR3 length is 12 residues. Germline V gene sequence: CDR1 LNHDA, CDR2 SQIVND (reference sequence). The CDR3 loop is CASSIPGTQAFF. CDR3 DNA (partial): TGTGCCAGTAGTATCCCCGGGACTCAG.

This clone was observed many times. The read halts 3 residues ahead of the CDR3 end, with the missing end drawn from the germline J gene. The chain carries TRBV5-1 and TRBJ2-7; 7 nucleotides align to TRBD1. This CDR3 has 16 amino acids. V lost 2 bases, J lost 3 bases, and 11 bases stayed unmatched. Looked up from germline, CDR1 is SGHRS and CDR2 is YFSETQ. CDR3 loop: CASSLDLKQGYYEQYF. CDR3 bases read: TGCGCCAGCAGCTTAGATCTAAAACAGGGGTACTACGAG.

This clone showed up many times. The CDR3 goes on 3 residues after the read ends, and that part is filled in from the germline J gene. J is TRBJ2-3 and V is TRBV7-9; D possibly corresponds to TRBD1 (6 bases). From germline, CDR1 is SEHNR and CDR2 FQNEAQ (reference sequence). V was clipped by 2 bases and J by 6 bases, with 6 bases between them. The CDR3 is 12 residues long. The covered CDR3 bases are TGTGCCAGCAGCTTACAGGGGGATACG. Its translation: CASSLQGDT. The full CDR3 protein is CASSLQGDTQYF. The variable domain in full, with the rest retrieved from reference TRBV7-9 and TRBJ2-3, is DTGVSQNPRHKITKRGQNVTFRCDPISEHNRLYWYRQTLGQGPEFLTYFQNEAQLEKSRLLSDRFSAERPKGSFSTLEIQRTEQGDSAMYLCASSLQGDTQYFGPGTRLTVL.

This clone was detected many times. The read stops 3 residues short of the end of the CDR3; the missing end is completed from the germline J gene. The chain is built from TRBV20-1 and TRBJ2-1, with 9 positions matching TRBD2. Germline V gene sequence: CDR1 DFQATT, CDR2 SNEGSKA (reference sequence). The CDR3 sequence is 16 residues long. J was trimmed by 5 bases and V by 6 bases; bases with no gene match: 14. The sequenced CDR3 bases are TGCAGTGCCACCGGGGCAGCTAGCGGGGCTAACAATGAG. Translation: CSATGAASGANNE. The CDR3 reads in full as CSATGAASGANNEQFF.

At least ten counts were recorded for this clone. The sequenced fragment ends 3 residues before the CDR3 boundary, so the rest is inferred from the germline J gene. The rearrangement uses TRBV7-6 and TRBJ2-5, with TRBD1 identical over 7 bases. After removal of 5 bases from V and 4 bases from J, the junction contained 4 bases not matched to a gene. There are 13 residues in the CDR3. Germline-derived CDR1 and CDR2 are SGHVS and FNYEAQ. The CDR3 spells CASSPGQIETQYF. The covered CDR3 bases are TGTGCCAGCAGCCCGGGACAGATAGAGACC.

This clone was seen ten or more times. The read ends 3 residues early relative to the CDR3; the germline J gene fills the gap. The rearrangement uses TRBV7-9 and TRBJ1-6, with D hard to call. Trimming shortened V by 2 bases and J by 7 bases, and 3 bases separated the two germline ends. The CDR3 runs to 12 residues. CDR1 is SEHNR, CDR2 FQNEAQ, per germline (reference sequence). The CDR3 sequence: CASSLQNSPLHF. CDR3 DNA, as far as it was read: TGTGCCAGCAGCTTACAGAATTCACCC.

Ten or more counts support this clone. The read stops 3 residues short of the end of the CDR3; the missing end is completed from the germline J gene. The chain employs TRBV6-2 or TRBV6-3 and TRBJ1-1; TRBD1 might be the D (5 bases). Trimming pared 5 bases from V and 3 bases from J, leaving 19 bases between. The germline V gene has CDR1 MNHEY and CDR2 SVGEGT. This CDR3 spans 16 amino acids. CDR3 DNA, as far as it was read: TGTGCCAGCAGTCCACCACGTTGGACAACGGACACTGAA. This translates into CASSPPRWTTDTE. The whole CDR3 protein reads CASSPPRWTTDTEAFF.

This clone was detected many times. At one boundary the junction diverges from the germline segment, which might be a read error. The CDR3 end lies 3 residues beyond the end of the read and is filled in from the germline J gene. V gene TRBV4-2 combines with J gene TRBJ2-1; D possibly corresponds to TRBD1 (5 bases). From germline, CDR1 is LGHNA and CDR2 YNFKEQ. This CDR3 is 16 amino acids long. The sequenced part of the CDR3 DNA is TGCGCCAGCAGCCAAGATAAACAGGCTAACTACAATGAG. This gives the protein CASSQDKQANYNE. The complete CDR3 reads CASSQDKQANYNEQFF.

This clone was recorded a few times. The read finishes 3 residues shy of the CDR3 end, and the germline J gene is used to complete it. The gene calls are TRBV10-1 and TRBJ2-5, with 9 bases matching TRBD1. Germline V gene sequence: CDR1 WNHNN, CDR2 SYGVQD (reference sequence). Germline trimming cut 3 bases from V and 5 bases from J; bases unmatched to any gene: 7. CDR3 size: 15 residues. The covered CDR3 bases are TGCGCCAGCAGTGAACAGGGGGCGAAATTCGAGACC. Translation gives CASSEQGAKFET. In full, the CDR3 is CASSEQGAKFETQYF.

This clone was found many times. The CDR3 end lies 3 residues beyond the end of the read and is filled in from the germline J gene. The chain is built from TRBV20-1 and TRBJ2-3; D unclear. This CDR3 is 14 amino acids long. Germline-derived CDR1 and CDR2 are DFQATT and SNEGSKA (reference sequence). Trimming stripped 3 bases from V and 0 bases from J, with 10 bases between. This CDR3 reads CSASFAVSTDTQYF. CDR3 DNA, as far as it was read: TGCAGTGCTAGTTTTGCGGTTAGCACAGATACG.

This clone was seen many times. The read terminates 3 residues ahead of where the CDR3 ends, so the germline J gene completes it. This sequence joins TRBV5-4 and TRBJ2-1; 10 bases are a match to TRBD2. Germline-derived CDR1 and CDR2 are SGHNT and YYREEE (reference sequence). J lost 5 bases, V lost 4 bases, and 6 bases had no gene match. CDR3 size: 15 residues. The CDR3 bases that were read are TGTGCCAGCAGCGGGTCTAGCGGGGGACACAATGAG. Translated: CASSGSSGGHNE. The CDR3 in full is CASSGSSGGHNEQFF.

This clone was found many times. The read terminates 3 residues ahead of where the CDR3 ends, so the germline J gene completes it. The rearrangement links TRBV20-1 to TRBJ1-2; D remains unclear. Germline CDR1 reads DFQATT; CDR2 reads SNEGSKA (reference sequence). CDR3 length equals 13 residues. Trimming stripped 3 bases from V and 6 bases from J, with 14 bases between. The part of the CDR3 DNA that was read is TGCAGTGCTAGCATGGTAACAGTGGATGGC. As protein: CSASMVTVDG. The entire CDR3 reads CSASMVTVDGYTF.

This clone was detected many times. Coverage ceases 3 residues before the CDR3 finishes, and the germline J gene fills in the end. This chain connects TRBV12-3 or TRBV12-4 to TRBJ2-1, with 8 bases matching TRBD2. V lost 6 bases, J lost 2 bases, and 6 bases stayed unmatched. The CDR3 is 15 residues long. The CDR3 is CASSLAGAPYNEQFF. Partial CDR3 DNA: TGTGCCAGCAGCCTAGCGGGCGCCCCCTACAATGAG.

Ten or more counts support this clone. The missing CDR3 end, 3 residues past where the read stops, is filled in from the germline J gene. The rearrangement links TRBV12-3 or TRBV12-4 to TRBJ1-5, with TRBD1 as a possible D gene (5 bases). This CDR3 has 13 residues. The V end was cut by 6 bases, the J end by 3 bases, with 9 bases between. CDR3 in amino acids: CASRPGLNQPQHF. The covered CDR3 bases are TGTGCCAGCAGGCCGGGACTCAATCAGCCC.

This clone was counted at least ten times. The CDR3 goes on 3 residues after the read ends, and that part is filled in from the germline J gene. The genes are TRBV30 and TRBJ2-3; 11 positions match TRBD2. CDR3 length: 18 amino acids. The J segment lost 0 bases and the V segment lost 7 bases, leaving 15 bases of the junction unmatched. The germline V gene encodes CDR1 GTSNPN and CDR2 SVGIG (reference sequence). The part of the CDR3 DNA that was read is TGTGCCTCCTCCCTCCTAGCGGGGGGCCTACTCAGCACAGATACG. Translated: CASSLLAGGLLSTDT. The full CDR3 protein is CASSLLAGGLLSTDTQYF.

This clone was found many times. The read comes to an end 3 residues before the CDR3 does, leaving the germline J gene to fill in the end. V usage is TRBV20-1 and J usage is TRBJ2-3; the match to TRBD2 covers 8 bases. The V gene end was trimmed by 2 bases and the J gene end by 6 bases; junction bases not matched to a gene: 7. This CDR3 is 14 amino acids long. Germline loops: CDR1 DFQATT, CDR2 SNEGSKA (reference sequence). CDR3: CSARWREVFDTQYF. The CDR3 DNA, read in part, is TGCAGTGCTAGATGGCGGGAGGTATTTGATACG.

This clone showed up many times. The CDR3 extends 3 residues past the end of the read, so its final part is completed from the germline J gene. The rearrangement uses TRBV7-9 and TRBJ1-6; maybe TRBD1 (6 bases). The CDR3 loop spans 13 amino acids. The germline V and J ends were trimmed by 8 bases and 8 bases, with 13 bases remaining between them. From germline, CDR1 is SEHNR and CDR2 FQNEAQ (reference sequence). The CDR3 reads CASSLGADSPLHF. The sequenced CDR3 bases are TGTGCCAGCTCCCTGGGGGCAGATTCACCC. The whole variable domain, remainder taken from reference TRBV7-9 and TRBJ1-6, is DTGVSQNPRHKITKRGQNVTFRCDPISEHNRLYWYRQTLGQGPEFLTYFQNEAQLEKSRLLSDRFSAERPKGSFSTLEIQRTEQGDSAMYLCASSLGADSPLHFGNGTRLTVT.

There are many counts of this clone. The DNA read from the CDR3 is TGTGCCAGTAGCAGGGACAGCTCATTATATGGC. Protein: CASSRDSSLYG. In full, the CDR3 is CASSRDSSLYGYTF. The genes are TRBV19 and TRBJ1-2; 7 bases agree with TRBD1. The read ends 3 residues early relative to the CDR3; the germline J gene fills the gap. From germline, CDR1 is LNHDA and CDR2 SQIVND (reference sequence). With 6 bases clipped from V and 5 bases from J, the junction kept 9 bases outside the gene matches. The CDR3 is made up of 14 amino acids.

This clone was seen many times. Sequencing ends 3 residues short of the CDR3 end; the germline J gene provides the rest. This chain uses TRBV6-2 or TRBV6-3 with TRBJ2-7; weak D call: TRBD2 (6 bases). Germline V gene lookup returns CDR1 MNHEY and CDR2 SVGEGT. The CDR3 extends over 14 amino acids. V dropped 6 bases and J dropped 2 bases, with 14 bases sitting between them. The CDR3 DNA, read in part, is TGTGCCAGCAGCCTTAGCGGACTAACCTACGAG. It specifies CASSLSGLTYE. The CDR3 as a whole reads CASSLSGLTYEQYF.